Listed below are T cell receptor beta chains from one sample, sequenced in a study of CD8+ T cells in alopecia areata. TCRdb's copy holds only in-frame clones and misses some; the assay was immunoSEQ multiplex PCR. This table holds approximately 180,000 clones, roughly 50% found once. Sample: CD8+ T cells sorted from blood, taken at week 24, from a patient treated with tofacitinib. Receptors were obtained from a human donor with alopecia areata. CDR3s include the opening cysteine and the closing phenylalanine or tryptophan. Fields, in order: J gene, D gene, clone size, V gene, CDR3 DNA, CDR3 protein. A D gene is named only where the DNA matches it firmly. For some rows the clone size is stated as once, few or many, or as a class when expanded; others skip it.

J gene: TRBJ1-6; D gene: -; clone size: -; V gene: TRBV4-1; CDR3 DNA: TGCGCCAGCAGCCAAGCGGTGGCCAATTCACCCCTCCACTTT; CDR3 protein: CASSQAVANSPLHF
J gene: TRBJ1-2; D gene: -; clone size: -; V gene: TRBV27; CDR3 DNA: TGTGCCAGCAGTCCGGATACCGGGACATCCAACTATGGCTACACCTTC; CDR3 protein: CASSPDTGTSNYGYTF
J gene: TRBJ2-6; D gene: TRBD1; clone size: -; V gene: TRBV25-1; CDR3 DNA: TGTGCCAGCAGTGAAGGGACAGGCGACTCTGGGGCCAACGTCCTGACTTTC; CDR3 protein: CASSEGTGDSGANVLTF
J gene: TRBJ2-7; D gene: TRBD1; clone size: -; V gene: TRBV5-6; CDR3 DNA: TGTGCCAGCAGCTCAATTACAGGGGATATGATCCCATACGAGCAGTACTTC; CDR3 protein: CASSSITGDMIPYEQYF
J gene: TRBJ1-6; D gene: -; clone size: -; V gene: TRBV30; CDR3 DNA: TGTGCCCTGAGCCCGGGGATGTCACCCCTCCACTTT; CDR3 protein: CALSPGMSPLHF
J gene: TRBJ2-7; D gene: -; clone size: -; V gene: TRBV7-2; CDR3 DNA: TGTGCCAGCGGGCTTGGAAGAGCCTACGAGCAGTACTTC; CDR3 protein: CASGLGRAYEQYF
J gene: TRBJ2-1; D gene: -; clone size: -; V gene: TRBV4-3; CDR3 DNA: TGCGCCAGCAGCCAAGACCCCGACCGACAGGAGGAATTCTTC; CDR3 protein: CASSQDPDRQEEFF
J gene: TRBJ1-2; D gene: -; clone size: -; V gene: TRBV25-1; CDR3 DNA: TGTGCCAGCACCAGGGGACATTCTGGTGGCTACACCTTC; CDR3 protein: CASTRGHSGGYTF
J gene: TRBJ2-3; D gene: -; clone size: -; V gene: TRBV11-2; CDR3 DNA: TGTGCCAGCAGCTACCCGGACCGCACAGATACGCAGTATTTT; CDR3 protein: CASSYPDRTDTQYF
J gene: TRBJ2-5; D gene: -; clone size: -; V gene: TRBV9; CDR3 DNA: TGTGCCAGCAGCAACCTGGGCCGTGATCCAGAGACCCAGTACTTC; CDR3 protein: CASSNLGRDPETQYF
J gene: TRBJ2-1; D gene: -; clone size: -; V gene: TRBV4-2; CDR3 DNA: TGTGCCAGCAGCCAAGATTCGTATGAGCAGTTCTTC; CDR3 protein: CASSQDSYEQFF
J gene: TRBJ2-4; D gene: -; clone size: few; V gene: TRBV15; CDR3 DNA: TGTGCCACCAGCGGTAGCCTAGGCAACATTCAGTACTTC; CDR3 protein: CATSGSLGNIQYF
J gene: TRBJ1-2; D gene: -; clone size: -; V gene: TRBV7-2; CDR3 DNA: TGTGCCAGCAGAGCGGATAACTATGGCTACACCTTC; CDR3 protein: CASRADNYGYTF
J gene: TRBJ2-2; D gene: -; clone size: -; V gene: TRBV19; CDR3 DNA: TGTGCCAGTAGTATAGACAGGACGGGGCCCGATTTGAACACCGGGGAGCTGTTTTTT; CDR3 protein: CASSIDRTGPDLNTGELFF
J gene: TRBJ1-5; D gene: -; clone size: -; V gene: TRBV15; CDR3 DNA: TGTGCCACCAGCTTCCAGGGAAAGAGCAATCAGCCCCAGCATTTT; CDR3 protein: CATSFQGKSNQPQHF
J gene: TRBJ2-7; D gene: -; clone size: -; V gene: TRBV5-1; CDR3 DNA: TGCGCCAGCAGCACCTACAGGGTGGGGGACGAGCAGTACTTC; CDR3 protein: CASSTYRVGDEQYF